The entry below gives a single T cell receptor beta chain sequence along with its context. Original analysis: Amplifying reference gene primers gave estimates of nucleated cell counts. The data were produced by immunoSEQ multiplex PCR, yet TCRdb's version contains in-frame clones alone and is incomplete. V, J and clone size are those of that table, while D and trimming were read from the DNA. The top ten hold over 8% of the sample, which has around 140,000 clones, under 90% seen once. The source of the sample is a study of blood T cell repertoires in COVID-19. Study as a whole: Both acute and convalescent COVID-19 samples were obtained from the United States, Italy and Spain. Sources were T cells, B-cell-depleted T cells, or PBMCs; the material itself was cDNA or gDNA.

Trimming cost V 4 bases and J 2 bases, with 8 bases left between them. The germline V gene has CDR1 MGHRA and CDR2 YSYEKL. This CDR3 spans 13 amino acids. The source of this sequence is a human donor in a cohort sampled during active COVID-19. The chain employs TRBV4-1 and TRBJ2-5; tentative D call: TRBD2 (6 bases). The sample comprised peripheral blood. The chain's CDR3 is CASSRRGQETQYF. DNA of the CDR3: TGCGCCAGCAGCCGGCGGGGTCAAGAGACCCAGTACTTC.